This T cell receptor beta chain was profiled in a study of graft-versus-host responses after intestinal transplantation. The study's findings and limits: With peak circulating GvH clone levels came an association with early post-transplant HvG declines.

With respect to this clone: The antigen remains unidentified.

Clones were read by immunoSEQ multiplex PCR, and TCRdb kept only the in-frame ones, dropping some. The data hold 62,000 or so clones, with around 90% observed a single time. Material: PBMCs, obtained 26 days after transplant. The receptor comes from a human patient who received an intestinal transplant, so some T cells may come from the graft donor.

CDR3 sequence (DNA): TGTGCCTGGAGTGCTCGGGACAGGGACACTGAAGCTTTCTTT. Residues: CAWSARDRDTEAFF. V and J are TRBV30 and TRBJ1-1; 9 bases map to TRBD1. The CDR3 has 14 amino acids. Germline-derived CDR1 and CDR2 are GTSNPN and SVGIG (reference sequence). V lost 1 base and J lost 3; bases outside the gene matches: 3.